This T cell receptor (beta chain) originates from a study of T cells after yellow fever vaccination. CDR3 length: 14 residues. The V gene end was trimmed by 1 base and the J gene end by 6 bases; junction bases not matched to a gene: 5. CDR1 is LGHDT and CDR2 is YNNKEL in the germline V gene (reference sequence). Generation of TCR cDNA used 5'RACE template switching (which added a universal primer site and UMIs). TCRdb used MiXCR to reprocess the 5' RACE reads, holding one entry per CDR3 protein. The sample has around 320,000 distinct CDR3 sequences; under 9% are singletons. Notes on the study in general: After the booster, about 95% of CD4 and more than 75% of CD8 primary-response clones were re-detected.

There are a few counts of this clonotype. The antigen remains unidentified. The sequence came from a man younger than 30 who received the YFV17D yellow fever vaccine. The chain links TRBV3-1 to TRBJ1-1, with 7 positions matching TRBD1. The sample consisted of CD4+ T cells sorted from PBMCs, taken 5 days after the yellow fever booster vaccination. CDR3 in amino acids: CASSQVGGQAEAFF. CDR3 DNA sequence: TGTGCCAGCAGCCAAGTAGGGGGCCAGGCTGAAGCTTTCTTT.